This TCR beta chain was recorded in a study of radiotherapy plus CTLA-4 blockade in lung cancer (dated by TCRdb to 2016 to 2018). Study-wide context: Objective responses were observed in 18% of enrolled patients, and disease control was achieved in approximately 32%.

To prepare the library, the immunoSEQ multiplex PCR assay was applied. TCRdb mirrors the immuneACCESS table, restricted to in-frame sequences. Some clones are absent from its copies; in checked studies, under half trace to an unresolved V gene, and the reason for the others is unknown. The sample includes tens of thousands of clones, with around 72% observed a single time. Of the sample, about an eighth is held by the ten largest clones. About this clone itself: The antigen it recognizes is unknown. No base quality information exists; no much larger clone differs at one position. The sample contains more than one DNA sequence encoding this CDR3.

CDR1 and CDR2 (SGHNT, YENEEA) derive from the germline V gene. Germline trimming amounts to 5 bases on V and 4 bases on J, with 14 as the count of junction bases outside the gene matches. There are 19 amino acids in the CDR3, from cysteine to phenylalanine inclusive. The read is trimmed to its CDR3 DNA, 57 bases read in frame from base 1. Focal radiation therapy combined with CTLA-4 blockade (ipilimumab) was tested in patients with chemo-refractory metastatic non-small-cell lung cancer. Study-level results and caveats: After treatment with radiotherapy and ipilimumab, TCR clones that came from tumors expanded in the peripheral blood. Early dynamic changes in blood T cell clones, together with increased serum interferon-beta after radiation, were reported as the strongest predictors of response.

This chain joins TRBV11-3 to TRBJ2-6, with 10 bases matching TRBD1. The clonotype comes from a human donor with non-small cell lung cancer that progressed on radiotherapy plus ipilimumab. Sequencing was performed on peripheral blood, taken from a patient treated with radiotherapy plus ipilimumab. The CDR3 corresponds to CASSDTRQGAVGGANVLTF. The DNA sequence reads TGTGCCAGCAGCGATACTAGACAGGGGGCAGTAGGGGGGGCCAACGTCCTGACTTTC.